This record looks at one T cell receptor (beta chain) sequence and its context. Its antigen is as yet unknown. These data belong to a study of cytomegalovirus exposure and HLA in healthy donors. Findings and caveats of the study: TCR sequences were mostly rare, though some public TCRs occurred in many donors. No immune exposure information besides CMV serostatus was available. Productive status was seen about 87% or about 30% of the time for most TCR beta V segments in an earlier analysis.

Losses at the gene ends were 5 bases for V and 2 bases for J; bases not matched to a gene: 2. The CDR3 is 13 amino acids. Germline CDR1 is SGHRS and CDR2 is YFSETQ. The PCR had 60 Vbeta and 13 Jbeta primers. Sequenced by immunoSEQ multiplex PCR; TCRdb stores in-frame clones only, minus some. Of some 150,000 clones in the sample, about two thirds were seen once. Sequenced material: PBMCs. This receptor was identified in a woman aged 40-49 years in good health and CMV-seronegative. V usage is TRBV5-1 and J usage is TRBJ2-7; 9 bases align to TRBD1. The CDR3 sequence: CASSRDRAYEQYF. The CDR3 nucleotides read TGCGCCAGCAGTAGGGACAGGGCCTACGAGCAGTACTTC. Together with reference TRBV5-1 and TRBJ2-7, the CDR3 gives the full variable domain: KAGVTQTPRYLIKTRGQQVTLSCSPISGHRSVSWYQQTPGQGLQFLFEYFSETQRNKGNFPGRFSGRQFSNSRSEMNVSTLELGDSALYLCASSRDRAYEQYFGPGTRLTVT.